Shown below are 21 T cell receptor beta chains from a single sample sequenced in a study of cytomegalovirus exposure and HLA in healthy donors. It was with 60 Vbeta and 13 Jbeta primers that the PCR ran. Clones were sequenced by immunoSEQ multiplex PCR, and TCRdb holds only the in-frame ones, with some missing. The sample yields roughly 220,000 clones, 70% seen once. The specimen was PBMCs. The receptors shown here come from a man between 35 and 55 years old in good health and CMV-seropositive.

The sample holds a few counts of this clone. V is TRBV9 and J is TRBJ2-5; D is possibly TRBD2 (6 bases). CDR3 size: 15 residues. CDR1 and CDR2 from the germline V gene are SGDLS and YYNGEE. With 0 bases removed from V and 4 bases from J, the gap between germline ends came to 13 bases. CDR3 bases: TGTGCCAGCAGCGTAGAGGGTGTGGGGGGAGAGACCCAGTACTTC. Translated: CASSVEGVGGETQYF.

The rearrangement joins TRBV6-1 to TRBJ1-1, with a tentative D call TRBD1 (5 bases). Trimming took off 8 bases at V and 0 bases at J, with 13 bases between the two ends. Germline assignment: CDR1 MNHNS and CDR2 SASEGT. The CDR3 consists of 14 residues. The CDR3 nucleotides read TGTGCCAGCCGAAGACAGAGCATGAACACTGAAGCTTTCTTT. Translated: CASRRQSMNTEAFF.

This rearrangement joins TRBV6-1 to TRBJ2-2, with 9 bases fitting TRBD1. Germline trimming cut 5 bases from V and 6 bases from J; bases unmatched to any gene: 4. Germline CDR1 is MNHNS and CDR2 is SASEGT. The CDR3 is 14 residues long. The CDR3 protein is CASSTGGAAGELFF. CDR3 coding DNA: TGTGCCAGCAGTACAGGGGGCGCTGCCGGGGAGCTGTTTTTT.

The V and J genes are TRBV9 and TRBJ1-6; 10 bases agree with TRBD1. The germline V gene encodes CDR1 SGDLS and CDR2 YYNGEE. The CDR3 has 18 amino acids. V dropped 3 bases and J dropped 0; count of bases not matched to a gene: 6. As DNA, the CDR3 is TGTGCCAGCAGCGCGGGACAGGGGAGGGGCTCCTATAATTCACCCCTCCACTTT. Translating it yields CASSAGQGRGSYNSPLHF.

The chain is built from TRBV4-2 and TRBJ1-6, with TRBD1 matching 9 bases. The ends lost 1 base at V and 0 bases at J; junction bases unmatched: 4. The CDR3 loop spans 18 amino acids. Germline CDR1 reads LGHNA; CDR2 reads YNFKEQ. CDR3 loop: CASSQAWDRDSYNSPLHF. CDR3 in DNA: TGTGCCAGCAGCCAAGCCTGGGACAGGGACTCCTATAATTCACCCCTCCACTTT.

About this clone: The same CDR3 is also encoded by other DNA sequences in this sample. The chain is built from TRBV27 and TRBJ1-1; D not certain. Germline V gene data show CDR1 as MNHEY and CDR2 as SMNVEV (reference sequence). V was clipped by 2 bases and J by 8 bases, with 9 bases between them. CDR3 size: 12 residues. CDR3 DNA sequence: TGTGCCAGCAGTTTAGTTGGCAGGGAAGCTTTCTTT. Translating it yields CASSLVGREAFF.

This clone appeared a few times. The chain links TRBV12-5 to TRBJ2-4, with D maybe TRBD1 (5 bases). The V gene lost 2 bases and the J gene lost 10 bases, with 12 bases spanning the gap. CDR3 length: 13 residues. The germline CDR1 and CDR2 sequences are LGHNT and FRNRAP. The CDR3: CASGLSRQSIQYF. CDR3 sequence (DNA): TGTGCTAGTGGTTTGTCCCGACAGTCAATTCAGTACTTC.

There are a few counts of this clone. The gene calls are TRBV11-2 and TRBJ1-2; 7 bases line up with TRBD1. The V segment lost 4 bases and the J segment 8 bases; nucleotides outside the gene matches: 13. Germline CDR1 is SGHAT and CDR2 is FQNNGV. This CDR3 has 15 residues. CDR3 protein: CASSSLAGGFGGYTF. The CDR3 DNA reads TGTGCCAGCAGCTCCCTCGCAGGGGGGTTTGGAGGCTACACCTTC.

This clone appeared a single time. V usage is TRBV10-3 and J usage is TRBJ2-1; 10 nucleotides line up with TRBD2. The CDR3 extends over 17 amino acids. V dropped 0 bases and J dropped 2; count of bases not matched to a gene: 4. Germline CDR1 is ENHRY and CDR2 is SYGVKD. CDR3 nucleotides: TGTGCCATCAGTGAGTCGACTAGCGGGTGGACCTACAATGAGCAGTTCTTC. Its translation: CAISESTSGWTYNEQFF.

The rearrangement links TRBV5-1 to TRBJ2-3; 7 bases are shared with TRBD1. Germline V CDR1 and CDR2: SGHRS, YFSETQ. This CDR3 has 14 residues. Losses at the gene ends were 5 bases for V and 3 bases for J; bases not matched to a gene: 6. CDR3 nucleotides: TGCGCCAGCAGTCGGGACAGCCAGACAGATACGCAGTATTTT. Translation gives CASSRDSQTDTQYF.

V usage is TRBV9 and J usage is TRBJ2-2; a possible D gene is TRBD1 (6 bases). This CDR3 contains 15 residues. The germline CDR1 and CDR2 sequences are SGDLS and YYNGEE. V was shortened by 0 bases and J by 4 bases, with 10 bases between the two germline ends. CDR3 protein: CASSVAAGATGELFF. The CDR3 nucleotides read TGTGCCAGCAGCGTAGCGGCAGGGGCCACCGGGGAGCTGTTTTTT.

With regard to this clone: The germline gene is not matched at one end of the junction; a read error may be the cause. The rearrangement links TRBV7-9 to TRBJ2-2; 9 bases align to TRBD2. There are 17 residues in the CDR3. Looked up from germline, CDR1 is SEHNR and CDR2 is FQNEAQ (reference sequence). The CDR3 coding sequence is TGTTCCAGCAGCCTAACCCACCTAGCGGGGAGCACCGGGGAGCTGTTTTTT. Its translation: CSSSLTHLAGSTGELFF.

This clone was detected only a few times. The CDR3 region has the DNA TGTGCCAGCAGTCAAGGAGGGACTAGCGGGGGGAGGGGTACGCAGTATTTT. It yields the protein CASSQGGTSGGRGTQYF. The rearrangement joins TRBV6-1 to TRBJ2-3; 15 nucleotides agree with TRBD2. Losses at the gene ends were 5 bases for V and 8 bases for J; bases not matched to a gene: 11. The CDR3 runs 17 residues. In germline, CDR1 is MNHNS, CDR2 SASEGT.

The CDR3, as DNA: TGTGCCAGCAGCTTACGTGTATCAAACCCGGGGACGCAGTATTTT. Its translation is CASSLRVSNPGTQYF. V is TRBV7-8 and J is TRBJ2-3; D may be TRBD2 (5 bases). This CDR3 has 15 amino acids. Per the germline V gene, CDR1 is SGHVS and CDR2 is FQNEAQ. Trimming removed 2 bases from V and 9 bases from J, with 18 bases in between.

The chain carries TRBV5-1 and TRBJ2-2; the match to TRBD1 covers 8 bases. Per the germline V gene, CDR1 is SGHRS and CDR2 is YFSETQ. This CDR3 spans 15 amino acids. The V gene end was trimmed by 5 bases and the J gene end by 2 bases; junction bases not matched to a gene: 5. CDR3 residues: CASSPTGANTGELFF. CDR3 bases: TGCGCCAGCAGTCCGACAGGGGCAAACACCGGGGAGCTGTTTTTT.

The chain combines TRBV5-6 with TRBJ1-3, with D tentatively TRBD1 (6 bases). Deletions cut 3 bases from V and 1 base from J, with 11 bases between. The CDR3 loop spans 15 amino acids. Germline CDR1 is SGHDT and CDR2 is YYEEEE. The CDR3 DNA sequence: TGTGCCAGCAGCTGGGGGCCGGAGTCTGGAAACACCATATATTTT. Encoded protein: CASSWGPESGNTIYF.

V gene TRBV14 combines with J gene TRBJ1-1; 7 bases agree with TRBD1. This CDR3 comprises 15 residues. Unmatched junction bases numbered 5, after V lost 2 bases and J lost 2 bases. CDR1 is SGHDN and CDR2 is FVKESK in the germline V gene. In nucleotides, the CDR3 is TGTGCCAGCAGCCAATATAAGGGGGCAAACACTGAAGCTTTCTTT. Translated, it gives CASSQYKGANTEAFF.

This chain uses TRBV29-1 with TRBJ1-4; D is uncertain. The germline V gene has CDR1 SQVTM and CDR2 ANQGSEA. The length of the CDR3 is 13 residues. V was clipped by 4 bases and J by 7 bases, with 13 bases between them. CDR3 coding DNA: TGCAGCGTTGGACCGGGAATTTCTGAAAAACTGTTTTTT. Amino acid sequence: CSVGPGISEKLFF.

This clone has more than one count but fewer than ten. This chain uses TRBV6-5 with TRBJ2-3; D is unresolved. The CDR3 covers 12 residues. V was shortened by 6 bases and J by 0 bases, with 4 bases between the two germline ends. Germline V lookup: CDR1 MNHEY, CDR2 SVGAGI. CDR3 protein: CASSRSTDTQYF. The CDR3 coding sequence is TGTGCCAGCAGCCGTAGCACAGATACGCAGTATTTT.

The chain combines TRBV29-1 with TRBJ1-4, with D perhaps TRBD1 (6 bases). The germline gives CDR1 SQVTM, CDR2 ANQGSEA. Between the trimmed V and J ends, which lost 7 bases and 7 bases, there was a span of 19 bases. This CDR3 has 14 amino acids. The DNA for the CDR3 is TGCAGCGCCGAAGGGGGGGCGGAGGGTGAAAAACTGTTTTTT. It codes for CSAEGGAEGEKLFF. Full variable domain (outside the CDR3, taken from reference TRBV29-1 and TRBJ1-4): SAVISQKPSRDICQRGTSLTIQCQVDSQVTMMFWYRQQPGQSLTLIATANQGSEATYESGFVIDKFPISRPNLTFSTLTVSNMSPEDSSIYLCSAEGGAEGEKLFFGSGTQLSVL.

V gene TRBV29-1 combines with J gene TRBJ2-5; tentatively, D is TRBD2 (5 bases). CDR3 size: 15 residues. Trimming removed 3 bases at V and 1 base at J, with 15 bases between. Germline values: CDR1 SQVTM, CDR2 ANQGSEA. CDR3 nucleotides: TGCAGCGTTGACGGAGGCCCACGAAGCCAAGAGACCCAGTACTTC. Encoded protein: CSVDGGPRSQETQYF.